Given below is one TCR beta chain in context. The data belong to a study of blood T cell repertoires in COVID-19. In the study overall: From the United States, Italy and Spain came samples of acute and convalescent COVID-19.

The CDR3 extends over 17 amino acids. Between the trimmed V and J ends, which lost 5 bases and 0 bases, there was a span of 17 bases. Germline lookup yields CDR1 MNHEY and CDR2 SMNVEV (reference sequence). The study assigned cohorts using participant-reported clinical history. TCRdb's copy holds only in-frame clones and misses some; the assay was immunoSEQ multiplex PCR. Of 300,000 to 350,000 clones in the sample, around 87% were seen once. The sequenced sample consisted of PBMCs or T cells enriched from blood (not recorded which). The clonotype comes from a woman in her late teens or twenties with acute COVID-19. The genes are TRBV27 and TRBJ2-1, with D unresolved. In DNA form, the CDR3 reads TGTGCCAGCAGTCTTGAAGTGGGCGCCTTCTCCTACAATGAGCAGTTCTTC. Amino acid sequence: CASSLEVGAFSYNEQFF.